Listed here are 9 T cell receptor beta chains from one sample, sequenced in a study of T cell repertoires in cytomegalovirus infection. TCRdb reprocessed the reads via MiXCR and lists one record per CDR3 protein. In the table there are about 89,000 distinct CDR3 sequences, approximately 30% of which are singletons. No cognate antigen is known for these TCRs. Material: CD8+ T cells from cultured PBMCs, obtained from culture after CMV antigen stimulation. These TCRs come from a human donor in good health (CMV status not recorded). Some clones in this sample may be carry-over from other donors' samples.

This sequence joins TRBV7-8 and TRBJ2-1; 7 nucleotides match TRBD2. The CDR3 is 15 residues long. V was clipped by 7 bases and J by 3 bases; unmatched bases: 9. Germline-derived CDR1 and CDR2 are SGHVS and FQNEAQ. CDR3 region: CASIQWGGDYNEQFF. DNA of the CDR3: TGTGCCAGCATCCAGTGGGGGGGGGACTACAATGAGCAGTTCTTC.

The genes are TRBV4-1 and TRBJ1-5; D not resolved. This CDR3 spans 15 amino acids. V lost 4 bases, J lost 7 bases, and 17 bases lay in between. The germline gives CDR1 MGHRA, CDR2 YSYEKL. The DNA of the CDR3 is TGCGCCAGCAGCCCGCGGAACGCGGGAAAACAGCCCCAGCATTTT. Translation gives CASSPRNAGKQPQHF.

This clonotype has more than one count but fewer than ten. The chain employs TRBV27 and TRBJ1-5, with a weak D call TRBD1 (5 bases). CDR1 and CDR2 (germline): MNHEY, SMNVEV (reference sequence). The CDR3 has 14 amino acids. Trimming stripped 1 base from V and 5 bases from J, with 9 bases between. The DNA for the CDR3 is TGTGCCAGCAGTTTATTAGGGGTGGATCAGCCCCAGCATTTT. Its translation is CASSLLGVDQPQHF.

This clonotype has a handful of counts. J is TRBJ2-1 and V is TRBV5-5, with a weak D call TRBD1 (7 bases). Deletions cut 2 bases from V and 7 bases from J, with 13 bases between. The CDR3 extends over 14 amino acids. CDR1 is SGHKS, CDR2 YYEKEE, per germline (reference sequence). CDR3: CASSFFQGGNEQFF. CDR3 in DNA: TGTGCCAGCAGCTTTTTCCAGGGGGGTAATGAGCAGTTCTTC.

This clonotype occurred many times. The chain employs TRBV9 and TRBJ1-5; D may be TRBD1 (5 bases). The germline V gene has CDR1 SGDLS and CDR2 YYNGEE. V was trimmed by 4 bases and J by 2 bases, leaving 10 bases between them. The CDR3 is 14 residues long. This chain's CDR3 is CASSSGAGNQPQHF. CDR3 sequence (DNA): TGTGCCAGCAGCTCCGGGGCGGGCAATCAGCCCCAGCATTTT.

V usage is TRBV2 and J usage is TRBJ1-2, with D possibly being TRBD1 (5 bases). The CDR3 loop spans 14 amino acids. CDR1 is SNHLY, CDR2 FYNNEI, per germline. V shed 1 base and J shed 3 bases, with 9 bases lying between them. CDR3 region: CASSEGQGDYGYTF. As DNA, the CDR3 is TGTGCCAGCAGTGAAGGCCAGGGAGACTATGGCTACACCTTC.

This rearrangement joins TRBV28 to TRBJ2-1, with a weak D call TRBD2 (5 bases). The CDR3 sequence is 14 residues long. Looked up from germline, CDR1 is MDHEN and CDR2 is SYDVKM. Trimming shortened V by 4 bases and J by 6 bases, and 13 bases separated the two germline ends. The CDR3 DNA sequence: TGTGCCAGCAGTTCGAGGGTTATGGTCAATGAGCAGTTCTTC. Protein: CASSSRVMVNEQFF. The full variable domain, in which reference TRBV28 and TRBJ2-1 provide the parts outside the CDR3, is DVKVTQSSRYLVKRTGEKVFLECVQDMDHENMFWYRQDPGLGLRLIYFSYDVKMKEKGDIPEGYSVSREKKERFSLILESASTNQTSMYLCASSSRVMVNEQFFGPGTRLTVL.

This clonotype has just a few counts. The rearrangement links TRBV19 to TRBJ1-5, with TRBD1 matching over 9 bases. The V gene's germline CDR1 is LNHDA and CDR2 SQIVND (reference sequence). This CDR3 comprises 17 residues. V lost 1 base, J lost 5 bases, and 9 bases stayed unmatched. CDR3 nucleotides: TGTGCCAGTAGTATAGTTCTGACAGGGGGAAGTGATCAGCCCCAGCATTTT. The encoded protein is CASSIVLTGGSDQPQHF.

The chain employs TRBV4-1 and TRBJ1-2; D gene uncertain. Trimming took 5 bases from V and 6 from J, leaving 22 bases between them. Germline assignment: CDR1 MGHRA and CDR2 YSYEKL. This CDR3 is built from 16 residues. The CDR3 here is CASSNPRKLATDGYTF. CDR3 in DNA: TGCGCCAGCAGCAATCCTAGGAAGTTGGCAACCGATGGCTACACCTTC.